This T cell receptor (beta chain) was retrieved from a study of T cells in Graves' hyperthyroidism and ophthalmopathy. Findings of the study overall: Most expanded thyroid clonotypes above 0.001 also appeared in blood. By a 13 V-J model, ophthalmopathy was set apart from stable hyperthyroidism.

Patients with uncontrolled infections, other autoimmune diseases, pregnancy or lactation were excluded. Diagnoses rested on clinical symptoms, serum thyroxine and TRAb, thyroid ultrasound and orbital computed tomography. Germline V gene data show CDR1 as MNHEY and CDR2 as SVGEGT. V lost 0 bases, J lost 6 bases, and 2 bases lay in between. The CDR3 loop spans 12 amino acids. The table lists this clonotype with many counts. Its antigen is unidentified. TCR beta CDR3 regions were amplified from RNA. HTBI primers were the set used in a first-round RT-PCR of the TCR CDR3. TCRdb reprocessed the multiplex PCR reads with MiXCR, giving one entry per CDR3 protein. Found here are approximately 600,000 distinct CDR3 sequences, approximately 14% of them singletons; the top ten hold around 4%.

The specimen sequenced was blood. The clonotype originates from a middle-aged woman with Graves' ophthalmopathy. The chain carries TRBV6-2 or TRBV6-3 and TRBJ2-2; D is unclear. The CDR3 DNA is TGTGCCAGCAGTTACTCCCCCGGGGAGCTGTTTTTT. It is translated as CASSYSPGELFF.